This T cell receptor beta chain comes out of a study of T cells in Graves' hyperthyroidism and ophthalmopathy. The overall study: Upon initial diagnosis and before any treatment, peripheral blood was collected.

Amplification of TCR beta CDR3 regions used RNA as the template. With the HTBI primer set, the TCR CDR3 went through a first round of RT-PCR. TCRdb ran MiXCR on the multiplex PCR reads and lists one entry per CDR3 protein. The sample holds around 700,000 distinct CDR3 sequences, over 15% seen once. This clonotype was observed many times. Its cognate antigen is unknown. Blood from later-ophthalmopathy patients was taken at first hyperthyroidism diagnosis. General study findings and limits: Separation of ophthalmopathy from stable hyperthyroidism was achieved by a 13 V-J model. Blood also held most thyroid clonotypes expanded beyond 0.001.

CDR1 and CDR2 (germline): GTSNPN, SVGIG (reference sequence). There are 13 residues in the CDR3. V gave up 4 bases and J gave up 6 bases, with 15 bases separating them. The genes are TRBV30 and TRBJ1-2, with D perhaps matching TRBD1 (5 bases). The clonotype comes from a woman between 45 and 60 years old with Graves' hyperthyroidism that later progressed to Graves' ophthalmopathy. Source material: blood. CDR3 DNA: TGTGCCTGGAATAGAGACAGACGGGATGGCTACACCTTC. It yields the protein CAWNRDRRDGYTF.